This T cell receptor (beta chain) originates from a study of glioma-infiltrating T cells after dendritic cell vaccination. Isocitrate dehydrogenase mutation was absent in all glioblastoma patients. PBMC were collected before vaccination, two weeks after the third vaccination, and at progression. Input was approximately 1.8 ug genomic DNA, or all available if less. The PCR used 60 V beta and 13 J beta primers. Profiled with immunoSEQ multiplex PCR; TCRdb holds only in-frame clones, not every one. The profile covers over 90,000 clones, with roughly 79% appearing a single time and approximately 12% taken by the ten largest. The TCR was taken from a human donor with glioblastoma. Sequenced here: blood, sampled before dendritic cell vaccination.

This CDR3 reads CASSLSYEQYF. CDR3 sequence (DNA): TGTGCCAGCAGCTTATCTTACGAGCAGTACTTC. The rearrangement joins TRBV7-2 to TRBJ2-7, with no clear D. Germline assignment: CDR1 SGHTA and CDR2 FQGNSA. The CDR3 is 11 amino acids. V lost 2 bases, J lost 4 bases, and 3 bases lay in between.